This entry concerns a single T cell receptor (beta chain). Its matching antigen is unknown. Germline V lookup: CDR1 SNHLY, CDR2 FYNNEI. This CDR3 is 18 amino acids long. V shed 2 bases and J shed 0 bases, with 19 bases lying between them. The data were obtained in a study of T cells in localized non-small cell lung cancer. Regarding the study as a whole: With higher T cell density in blood came longer overall survival.

The assay was immunoSEQ multiplex PCR, and TCRdb's table has in-frame clones only and misses some. This table has roughly 61,000 clones, approximately 80% appearing once. The V gene is TRBV2, the J gene TRBJ1-2, with unresolved D. This clonotype originated in a man between 40 and 75 years old with stage II lung adenocarcinoma. This material consisted of PBMCs, taken before any cancer treatment. The CDR3 loop is CASSEISDLRPPNYGYTF. As DNA, the CDR3 is TGTGCCAGCAGTGAAATCAGCGATCTAAGACCTCCTAACTATGGCTACACCTTC.